The clone carrying this TCR beta chain has a handful of counts. Its antigen is currently unknown. These data originate in a study of CD8 T cells in ankylosing spondylitis. Germline lookup yields CDR1 LGHNA and CDR2 YNFKEQ. The V end was cut by 3 bases, the J end by 2 bases, with 11 bases between. This CDR3 spans 16 amino acids. With molecular barcodes, quantitative 5'-RACE was used to make the TCR beta libraries. TCRdb fed the 5' RACE reads into MiXCR, producing one record per CDR3 protein. The sample lists approximately 400,000 distinct CDR3 sequences, roughly 18% occurring once. Study-wide findings and caveats: Earlier authors reported some of these motif variants in reactive arthritis synovial fluid and blood. Ankylosing spondylitis blood appeared to carry a characteristic TCR beta motif of fewer than 10 highly homologous variants. Reportedly, matched ankylosing spondylitis synovial fluid was significantly enriched for disease-linked clones.

This sequence originates from a male donor with ankylosing spondylitis. Sequenced input: blood, either unsorted or a sorted T cell fraction (not recorded which). This rearrangement joins TRBV4-2 to TRBJ2-6; no clear D. CDR3 in amino acids: CASSQMDLAGANVLTF. In DNA form, the CDR3 reads TGTGCCAGCAGCCAGATGGATTTGGCTGGGGCCAACGTCCTGACTTTC.